The TCR beta chain under discussion was sequenced for a study of siplizumab effects on memory and regulatory T cells. Study-wide findings and caveats: Alloreactive sequences tracing back to unstimulated CD4+ memory cells were significantly reduced by siplizumab. Naive T cells appeared more varied than memory cells and looked like key alloresponse contributors. Naive or memory phenotype was unassignable for roughly 75-96% of proliferating CD4+ or CD8+ clones.

Each sample yielded about 9.2 x 10^4 assayed TCR templates. Produced via immunoSEQ multiplex PCR; TCRdb's table is partial and in-frame only. This table holds 100,000 or so clones, 94% found once. On this clone itself: The antigen remains undetermined.

The sequenced material came from Tregs sorted from blood. This TCR came from a human donor in good health.

CDR3 region: CASSRTAAVGGYTF. DNA of the CDR3: TGTGCCAGCAGCCGCACGGCAGCGGTGGGTGGCTACACCTTC. The chain couples TRBV11-2 to TRBJ1-2; no clear D gene. The germline gives CDR1 SGHAT, CDR2 FQNNGV. Trimming left V 5 bases short and J 7 bases short, with 17 bases between. CDR3 length: 14 amino acids.